This T cell receptor beta chain came from a study of HIV-infected patients and healthy controls. This CDR3 is built from 13 residues. Germline lookup yields CDR1 SGHTA and CDR2 FQGNSA. Trimming shortened V by 0 bases and J by 5 bases, and 7 bases separated the two germline ends. TCRdb reprocessed the 5' RACE reads with MiXCR, giving one entry per CDR3 protein. The sample lists tens of thousands of distinct CDR3 sequences, 15% to 20% occurring once. The sequencing input was CD4+ T cells from blood. The sequence was collected from a human donor in good health. The chain is built from TRBV7-2 and TRBJ1-2; D ambiguous. CDR3 coding DNA: TGTGCCAGCAGCTTAGCAGGGCTGTATGGCTACACCTTC. The encoded protein is CASSLAGLYGYTF.